This T cell receptor (beta chain) emerged from a study of tumor-infiltrating lymphocytes in primary liver carcinoma. Concerning this clonotype itself: A much larger clone differs by one base, so this may be a read error.

Alongside blood RNA obtained from unsorted whole blood, germline DNA was also extracted. The ends lost 2 bases at V and 8 bases at J; junction bases unmatched: 9. There are 15 residues in the CDR3. Germline loops: CDR1 ENHRY, CDR2 SYGVKD. Starting material of 500 ng total RNA yielded TCR beta cDNA via a constant-region primer. Each TCR beta library was derived from three nested multiplex PCR rounds that employed slightly modified ARM-PCR. The opening two PCR rounds, around 9 cycles each, paired TRBV1-TRBV30 forward primers with a C-beta reverse primer. TCRdb ran MiXCR on the multiplex PCR reads and lists one entry per CDR3 protein. Counted here are 310,000 or so distinct CDR3 sequences, 65% occurring once; the ten biggest clones make up roughly 6.5%.

The genes are TRBV10-3 and TRBJ2-1, with 7 bases fitting TRBD2. The sample comprised peripheral blood. The sequence was obtained from a man aged 35-49 years with primary liver carcinoma and hepatitis B virus infection. The CDR3 loop reads CAISEQAGVHDEQFF. Here the CDR3 DNA reads TGTGCCATCAGTGAGCAGGCGGGAGTGCACGATGAGCAGTTCTTC.